The TCR beta chain described here comes from a study of CD8 T cells in ankylosing spondylitis. TCRdb called the 5' RACE reads again in MiXCR, with one record for every CDR3 protein. The profile shows 250,000 to 400,000 distinct CDR3 sequences, approximately 10% of them singletons. The CDR3 covers 15 residues. Germline assignment: CDR1 DFQATT and CDR2 SNEGSKA (reference sequence). V shed 6 bases and J shed 4 bases, with 19 bases lying between them. This rearrangement joins TRBV20-1 to TRBJ2-1; a weak D match, TRBD1 (6 bases). The sequence was collected from a female donor with ankylosing spondylitis or in good health (not recorded which). Sequenced material: blood, either unsorted or a sorted T cell fraction (not recorded which). CDR3 DNA sequence: TGCAGTGCCATTCTGTCGGACAGAGTGTACAATGAGCAGTTCTTC. The encoded protein is CSAILSDRVYNEQFF.